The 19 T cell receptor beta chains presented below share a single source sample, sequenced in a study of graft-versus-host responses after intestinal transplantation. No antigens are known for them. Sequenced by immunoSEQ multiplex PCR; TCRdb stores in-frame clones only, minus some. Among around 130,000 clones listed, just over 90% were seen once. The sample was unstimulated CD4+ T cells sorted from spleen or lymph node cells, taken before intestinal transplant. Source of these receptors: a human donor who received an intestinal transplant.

The CDR3 DNA is TGTGCCAGCAGTGCGGGGAGGGCCTATAATTCACCCCTCCACTTT. This sequence encodes CASSAGRAYNSPLHF. The rearrangement uses TRBV2 and TRBJ1-6; D is unresolved. The CDR3 extends over 15 amino acids. V dropped 4 bases and J dropped 2 bases, with 9 bases sitting between them. Germline V gene lookup returns CDR1 SNHLY and CDR2 FYNNEI.

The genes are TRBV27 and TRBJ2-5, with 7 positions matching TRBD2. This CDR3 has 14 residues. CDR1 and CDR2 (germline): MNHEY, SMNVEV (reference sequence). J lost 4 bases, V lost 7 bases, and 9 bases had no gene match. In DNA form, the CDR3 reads TGTGCCAGCAAGTCAGGCGGGGGAAGAGAGACCCAGTACTTC. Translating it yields CASKSGGGRETQYF.

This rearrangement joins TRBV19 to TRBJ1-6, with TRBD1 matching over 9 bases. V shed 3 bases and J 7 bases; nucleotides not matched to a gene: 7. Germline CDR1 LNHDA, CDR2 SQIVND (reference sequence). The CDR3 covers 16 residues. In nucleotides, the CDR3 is TGTGCCAGTAGTATCTCGGACAGGGGAGTCAATTCACCCCTCCACTTT. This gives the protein CASSISDRGVNSPLHF.

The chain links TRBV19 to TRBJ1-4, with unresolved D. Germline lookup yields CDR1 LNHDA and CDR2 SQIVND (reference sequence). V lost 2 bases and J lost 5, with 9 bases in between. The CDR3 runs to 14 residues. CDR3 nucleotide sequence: TGTGCCAGTAGTATATTGGGCGCGAATGAAAAACTGTTTTTT. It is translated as CASSILGANEKLFF.

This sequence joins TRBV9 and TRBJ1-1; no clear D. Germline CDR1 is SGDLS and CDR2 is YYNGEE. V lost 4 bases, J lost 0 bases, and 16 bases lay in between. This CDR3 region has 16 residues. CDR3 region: CASSPQGGGMNTEAFF. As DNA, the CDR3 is TGTGCCAGCAGCCCCCAAGGCGGAGGTATGAACACTGAAGCTTTCTTT. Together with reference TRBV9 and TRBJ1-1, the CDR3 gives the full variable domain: DSGVTQTPKHLITATGQRVTLRCSPRSGDLSVYWYQQSLDQGLQFLIQYYNGEERAKGNILERFSAQQFPDLHSELNLSSLELGDSALYFCASSPQGGGMNTEAFFGQGTRLTVV.

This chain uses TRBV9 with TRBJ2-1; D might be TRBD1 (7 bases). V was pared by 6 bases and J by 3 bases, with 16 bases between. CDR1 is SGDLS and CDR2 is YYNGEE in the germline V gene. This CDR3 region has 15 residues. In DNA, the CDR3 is TGTGCCAGCACCAGGGGGGATGGGAACTACAATGAGCAGTTCTTC. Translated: CASTRGDGNYNEQFF.

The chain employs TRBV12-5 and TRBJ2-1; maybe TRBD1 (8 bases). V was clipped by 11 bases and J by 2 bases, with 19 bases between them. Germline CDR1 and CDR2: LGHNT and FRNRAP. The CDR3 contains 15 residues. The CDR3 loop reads CAGHRGGLTYNEQFF. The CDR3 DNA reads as TGTGCTGGCCACAGGGGGGGCCTAACCTACAATGAGCAGTTCTTC. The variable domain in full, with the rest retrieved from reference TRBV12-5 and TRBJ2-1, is DARVTQTPRHKVTEMGQEVTMRCQPILGHNTVFWYRQTMMQGLELLAYFRNRAPLDDSGMPKDRFSAEMPDATLATLKIQPSEPRDSAVYFCAGHRGGLTYNEQFFGPGTRLTVL.

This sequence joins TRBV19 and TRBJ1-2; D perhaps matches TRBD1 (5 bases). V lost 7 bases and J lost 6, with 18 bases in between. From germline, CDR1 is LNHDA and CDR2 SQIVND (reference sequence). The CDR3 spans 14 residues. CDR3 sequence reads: CASTRAGLEDGYTF. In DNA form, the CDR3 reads TGTGCCAGTACAAGGGCGGGACTGGAAGATGGCTACACCTTC.

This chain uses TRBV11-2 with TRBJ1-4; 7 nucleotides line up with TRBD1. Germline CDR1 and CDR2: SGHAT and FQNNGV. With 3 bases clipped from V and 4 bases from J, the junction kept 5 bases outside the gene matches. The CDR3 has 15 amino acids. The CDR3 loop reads CASSLEGQFNEKLFF. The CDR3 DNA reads TGTGCCAGCAGCTTGGAGGGACAGTTTAATGAAAAACTGTTTTTT.

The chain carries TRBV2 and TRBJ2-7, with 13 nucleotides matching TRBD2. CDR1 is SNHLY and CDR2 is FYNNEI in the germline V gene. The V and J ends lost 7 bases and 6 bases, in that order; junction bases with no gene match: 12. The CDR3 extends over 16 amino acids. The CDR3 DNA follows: TGTGCCAGCATAGGGACTAGCGGGGTGGTGAACTCCGAGCAGTACTTC. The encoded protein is CASIGTSGVVNSEQYF.

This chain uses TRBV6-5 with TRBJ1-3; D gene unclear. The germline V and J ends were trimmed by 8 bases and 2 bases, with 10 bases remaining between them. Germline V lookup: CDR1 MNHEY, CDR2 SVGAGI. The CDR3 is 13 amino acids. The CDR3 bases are TGTGCCAGCGGGGATTTTCCTGGAAACACCATATATTTT. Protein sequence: CASGDFPGNTIYF.

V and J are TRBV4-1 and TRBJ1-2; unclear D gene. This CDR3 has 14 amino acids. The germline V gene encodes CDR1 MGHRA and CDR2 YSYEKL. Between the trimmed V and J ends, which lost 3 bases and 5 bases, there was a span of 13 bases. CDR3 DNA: TGCGCCAGCAGCCAGGCGGCGCCCCTATATGGCTACACCTTC. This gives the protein CASSQAAPLYGYTF.

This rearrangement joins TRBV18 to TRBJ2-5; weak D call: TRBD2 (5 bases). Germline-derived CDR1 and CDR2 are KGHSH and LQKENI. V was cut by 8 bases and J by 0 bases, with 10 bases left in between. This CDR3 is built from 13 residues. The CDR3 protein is CASVPGYQETQYF. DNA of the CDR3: TGTGCCAGCGTACCGGGGTACCAAGAGACCCAGTACTTC.

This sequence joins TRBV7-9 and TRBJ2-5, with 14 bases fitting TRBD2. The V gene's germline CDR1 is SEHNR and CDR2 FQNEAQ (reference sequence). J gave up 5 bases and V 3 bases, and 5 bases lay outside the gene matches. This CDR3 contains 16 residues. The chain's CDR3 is CASSFRLAGGYETQYF. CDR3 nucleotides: TGTGCCAGCAGCTTCCGACTAGCGGGGGGGTACGAGACCCAGTACTTC.

CDR3 sequence reads: CASSPRWPSNQPQHF. The CDR3 DNA sequence: TGTGCCAGCAGCCCCCGGTGGCCTAGCAATCAGCCCCAGCATTTT. This sequence joins TRBV7-9 and TRBJ1-5; unclear D gene. The V gene lost 5 bases and the J gene lost 0 bases, with 11 bases spanning the gap. There are 15 residues in the CDR3. Per germline, CDR1 SEHNR and CDR2 FQNEAQ (reference sequence).

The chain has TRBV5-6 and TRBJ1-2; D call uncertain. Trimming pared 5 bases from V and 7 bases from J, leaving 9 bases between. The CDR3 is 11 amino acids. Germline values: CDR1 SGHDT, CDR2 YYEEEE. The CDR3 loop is CASSKNSGYTF. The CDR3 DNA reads TGTGCCAGCAGTAAGAACAGTGGCTACACCTTC.

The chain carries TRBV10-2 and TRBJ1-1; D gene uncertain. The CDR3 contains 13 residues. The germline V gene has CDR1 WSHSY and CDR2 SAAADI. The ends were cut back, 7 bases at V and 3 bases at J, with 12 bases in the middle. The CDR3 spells CASTMLWDTEAFF. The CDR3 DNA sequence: TGCGCCAGCACAATGCTCTGGGACACTGAAGCTTTCTTT.

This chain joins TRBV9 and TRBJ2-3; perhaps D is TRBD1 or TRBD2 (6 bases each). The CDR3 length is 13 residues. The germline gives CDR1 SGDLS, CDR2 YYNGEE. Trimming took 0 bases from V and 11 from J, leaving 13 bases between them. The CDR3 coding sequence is TGTGCCAGCAGCGTAGAGGGGGGCGCTGGGCAGTATTTT. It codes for CASSVEGGAGQYF.

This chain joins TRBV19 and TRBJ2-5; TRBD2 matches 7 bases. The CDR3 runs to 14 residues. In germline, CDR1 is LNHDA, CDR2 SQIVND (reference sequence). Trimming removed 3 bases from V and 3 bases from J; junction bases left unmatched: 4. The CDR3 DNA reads TGTGCCAGTAGTATGACGGGGGGTGAAGAGACCCAGTACTTC. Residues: CASSMTGGEETQYF.